These 3 T cell receptor beta chains came from one sample sequenced in a study of shared clonotypes between healthy human individuals. Clones were read by immunoSEQ multiplex PCR, and TCRdb kept only the in-frame ones, dropping some. The table has 2 million to 2.5 million clones, approximately 94% seen once. Sequencing was performed on naive CD4+ T cells sorted from blood. As for subset: CD45RA+ positively selected. These TCRs come from a man aged 18 to 30 in good health.

The rearrangement joins TRBV30 to TRBJ2-3, with 7 bases aligning to TRBD2. CDR1 is GTSNPN, CDR2 SVGIG, per germline (reference sequence). With 4 bases clipped from V and 6 bases from J, the junction kept 10 bases outside the gene matches. The CDR3 sequence is 14 residues long. The CDR3: CAWTQRGRGDTQYF. The CDR3 nucleotides read TGTGCCTGGACCCAGCGGGGACGTGGCGATACGCAGTATTTT.

The chain recombines TRBV4-1 with TRBJ1-5, with unresolved D. Germline V gives CDR1 MGHRA, CDR2 YSYEKL. The V and J ends lost 4 bases and 6 bases respectively, with 16 bases between them. The CDR3 runs 15 residues. In nucleotides, the CDR3 is TGCGCCAGCAGCCTCGCCGAGGGCATGGGTCAGCCCCAGCATTTT. Translated: CASSLAEGMGQPQHF.

This clone has only one observation. This chain connects TRBV4-3 to TRBJ1-6; maybe TRBD1 (5 bases). CDR1 is LGHNA, CDR2 YSLEER, per germline. Trimming left V 5 bases short and J 5 bases short, with 16 bases between. CDR3 length: 16 residues. The CDR3 DNA follows: TGCGCCAGCAGCGAAACCGGGACTACTAATAATTCACCCCTCCACTTT. As protein: CASSETGTTNNSPLHF.